The 18 T cell receptor beta chains below were found in one sample sequenced in a study of control samples from healthy donors and cancer patients (dated by TCRdb to the early 2020s). Receptor amplification or capture employed the immunoSEQ multiplex PCR assay. Drawn from immuneACCESS, this table holds only the in-frame rearrangements with V and J called that TCRdb kept. Clones are partly lost; checked studies trace under half to an unresolved V gene and leave the rest unexplained. The sample table shows approximately 100,000 clones, and more than 70% are seen once. Together, the top ten hold less than 2.5% of the sample. The sample consisted of blood. Receptors were obtained from a woman between 40 and 55 years old in good health.

The J gene is TRBJ2-1, the V gene TRBV5-1, with 12 bases fitting TRBD2. CDR3 size: 15 residues. Germline-derived CDR1 and CDR2 are SGHRS and YFSETQ. V trimming: 2 bases; J trimming: 5 bases; junction bases outside the gene matches: 2. CDR3 sequence reads: CASSFRLAGDNEQFF. The CDR3, as DNA: TGCGCCAGCAGCTTCCGACTAGCGGGGGACAATGAGCAGTTCTTC. Supplemented by reference TRBV5-1 and TRBJ2-1, the full variable domain reads KAGVTQTPRYLIKTRGQQVTLSCSPISGHRSVSWYQQTPGQGLQFLFEYFSETQRNKGNFPGRFSGRQFSNSRSEMNVSTLELGDSALYLCASSFRLAGDNEQFFGPGTRLTVL.

This chain uses TRBV7-2 with TRBJ1-2; D might be TRBD1 (5 bases). V shed 0 bases and J shed 8 bases, with 7 bases lying between them. The germline V gene encodes CDR1 SGHTA and CDR2 FQGNSA. The CDR3 runs 12 residues. CDR3 in DNA: TGTGCCAGCAGCTTAGCAGGGGACGGCTACACCTTC. This encodes CASSLAGDGYTF.

This clone was detected once. J is TRBJ2-4 and V is TRBV19; 7 bases agree with TRBD2. The germline gives CDR1 LNHDA, CDR2 SQIVND (reference sequence). This CDR3 region has 16 residues. Trimming at V came to 3 bases and at J to 0 bases, leaving 5 bases not matched to a gene. The CDR3 bases are TGTGCCAGTAGTATTTCGGGGGGAGAAGCCAAAAACATTCAGTACTTC. As protein: CASSISGGEAKNIQYF.

The V gene is TRBV30, the J gene TRBJ2-5, with TRBD2 matching 15 bases. J was trimmed by 6 bases and V by 7 bases; bases with no gene match: 9. The germline gives CDR1 GTSNPN, CDR2 SVGIG (reference sequence). The CDR3 consists of 15 residues. CDR3 coding DNA: TGTGCCTTACGGACTAGCGGGGGGGCCAGCCAGACCCAGTACTTC. Its translation is CALRTSGGASQTQYF.

The chain carries TRBV5-6 and TRBJ1-5; no clear D. The V end lost 0 bases, the J end lost 5 bases, and 9 bases lay between the germline ends. The CDR3 is 14 residues long. Germline V gene sequence: CDR1 SGHDT, CDR2 YYEEEE. The DNA for the CDR3 is TGTGCCAGCAGCTTGGAACGGACTGATCAGCCCCAGCATTTT. Amino acid sequence: CASSLERTDQPQHF.

This sequence joins TRBV30 and TRBJ1-6; no clear D. Trimming took off 6 bases at V and 3 bases at J, with 15 bases between the two ends. Germline V CDR1 and CDR2: GTSNPN, SVGIG (reference sequence). The CDR3 contains 15 residues. DNA of the CDR3: TGTGCCTGTAGTCAAGGACTACACTATAATTCACCCCTCCACTTT. Its translation: CACSQGLHYNSPLHF.

This chain joins TRBV30 and TRBJ1-6, with D maybe TRBD1 (6 bases). V lost 3 bases and J lost 6, with 15 bases in between. Germline assignment: CDR1 GTSNPN and CDR2 SVGIG (reference sequence). The CDR3 covers 15 residues. CDR3 in amino acids: CAWRGGAYPNSPLHF. CDR3 nucleotide sequence: TGTGCCTGGAGGGGGGGGGCTTACCCTAATTCACCCCTCCACTTT.

The J gene is TRBJ2-7, the V gene TRBV12-3 or TRBV12-4; D ambiguous. With 3 bases removed from V and 5 bases from J, the gap between germline ends came to 5 bases. This CDR3 spans 11 amino acids. The CDR3 is CASSFGDEQYF. The CDR3 bases are TGTGCCAGCAGTTTCGGCGACGAGCAGTACTTC.

J is TRBJ1-1 and V is TRBV5-1; D possibly corresponds to TRBD1 (6 bases). V was clipped by 4 bases and J by 7 bases, with 8 bases between them. In germline, CDR1 is SGHRS, CDR2 YFSETQ. There are 11 residues in the CDR3. The CDR3 sequence: CASSGQHEAFF. CDR3 nucleotides: TGCGCCAGCAGCGGACAGCATGAAGCTTTCTTT.

DNA for the CDR3: TGTGCCAGCAGCACAGACAGGGGCGAGCAGTACTTC. Translating gives CASSTDRGEQYF. This chain joins TRBV5-4 and TRBJ2-7; 8 nucleotides align to TRBD1. Germline V gene data show CDR1 as SGHNT and CDR2 as YYREEE (reference sequence). The CDR3 spans 12 residues. V lost 4 bases, J lost 6 bases, and 3 bases stayed unmatched.

The chain links TRBV2 to TRBJ1-6; D gene unclear. The CDR3 is 14 amino acids. Germline CDR1 reads SNHLY; CDR2 reads FYNNEI. Trimming shortened V by 2 bases and J by 9 bases, and 11 bases separated the two germline ends. For the CDR3, the DNA is TGTGCCAGCAGTGAAACGGCAGGTGGTTCACCCCTCCACTTT. As protein: CASSETAGGSPLHF.

The V call is TRBV6-2 or TRBV6-3, the J call TRBJ1-6, with D unclear. The CDR3 runs to 15 residues. Deletions cut 4 bases from V and 0 bases from J, with 7 bases between. Germline V gene lookup returns CDR1 MNHEY and CDR2 SVGEGT. The CDR3 spells CASSFRVSYNSPLHF. DNA of the CDR3: TGTGCCAGCAGTTTTCGGGTCTCCTATAATTCACCCCTCCACTTT.

This chain joins TRBV2 and TRBJ2-3; 8 bases line up with TRBD1. Losses at the gene ends were 6 bases for V and 1 base for J; bases not matched to a gene: 6. The germline CDR1 and CDR2 sequences are SNHLY and FYNNEI. CDR3 length equals 15 residues. The CDR3 DNA sequence: TGTGCCAGCAGGAGCCCGGGACAGGGCACAGATACGCAGTATTTT. Translation gives CASRSPGQGTDTQYF.

The chain uses TRBV30 and TRBJ1-6; possibly TRBD1 for D (5 bases). V lost 0 bases and J 9 bases, leaving 12 bases between the germline ends. CDR1 is GTSNPN and CDR2 is SVGIG in the germline V gene (reference sequence). The CDR3 consists of 14 residues. The CDR3 DNA is TGTGCCTGGAGTGTGAAGGGGAACAGTTCACCCCTCCACTTT. It encodes CAWSVKGNSSPLHF. Using reference TRBV30 and TRBJ1-6 for the parts outside the CDR3, the full variable domain is SQTIHQWPATLVQPVGSPLSLECTVEGTSNPNLYWYRQAAGRGLQLLFYSVGIGQISSEVPQNLSASRPQDRQFILSSKKLLLSDSGFYLCAWSVKGNSSPLHFGNGTRLTVT.

V gene TRBV5-1 combines with J gene TRBJ2-3, with 7 positions matching TRBD2. The CDR3 runs 16 residues. V shed 0 bases and J 1 base; nucleotides not matched to a gene: 5. Germline V lookup: CDR1 SGHRS, CDR2 YFSETQ. The DNA for the CDR3 is TGCGCCAGCAGCTTGGCTTCAGGGAGGGGCACAGATACGCAGTATTTT. This gives the protein CASSLASGRGTDTQYF.

The genes are TRBV13 and TRBJ1-4; perhaps TRBD1 as D (5 bases). Germline loops: CDR1 PRHDT, CDR2 FYEKMQ (reference sequence). V was pared by 8 bases and J by 5 bases, with 15 bases between. The CDR3 sequence is 14 residues long. The CDR3 coding sequence is TGTGCCAGCGCGGACGGGACGGAAAATGAAAAACTGTTTTTT. It encodes CASADGTENEKLFF. Looking up the rest from reference TRBV13 and TRBJ1-4 gives the full variable domain: AAGVIQSPRHLIKEKRETATLKCYPIPRHDTVYWYQQGPGQDPQFLISFYEKMQSDKGSIPDRFSAQQFSDYHSELNMSSLELGDSALYFCASADGTENEKLFFGSGTQLSVL.

This rearrangement joins TRBV18 to TRBJ1-3; a possible D gene is TRBD1 (6 bases). Germline V CDR1 and CDR2: KGHSH, LQKENI. The CDR3 totals 15 residues. V was pared by 5 bases and J by 0 bases, with 11 bases between. CDR3 residues: CASSGQSSSGNTIYF. The CDR3 nucleotides are TGTGCCAGCTCAGGACAGAGTTCCTCTGGAAACACCATATATTTT.

This clone turned up a few times. The chain couples TRBV30 to TRBJ2-7; 8 bases are a match to TRBD2. Unmatched junction bases numbered 7, after V lost 3 bases and J lost 0 bases. CDR3 size: 15 residues. Germline V gene data show CDR1 as GTSNPN and CDR2 as SVGIG (reference sequence). CDR3 nucleotide sequence: TGTGCCTGGAGCCGTGAGCGGGGGCCCTCCTACGAGCAGTACTTC. Its protein is CAWSRERGPSYEQYF.